Listed below are T cell receptor beta chains from one sample, sequenced in a study of CD8 T cells in ankylosing spondylitis. From the 5' RACE reads, TCRdb called clonotypes with MiXCR, one entry per CDR3 protein. Counted here are about 300,000 distinct CDR3 sequences, roughly 20% occurring once; the ten biggest clones make up around 3.2%. Sequenced: blood, either unsorted or a sorted T cell fraction (not recorded which). These receptors originate from a female donor with ankylosing spondylitis or in good health (not recorded which). Both conserved end residues are part of each CDR3.

v_gene	j_gene	CDR3aa
TRBV7-8	TRBJ2-3	CASSSSSGTQYF
TRBV6-5	TRBJ2-7	CASSYGFGGLSYEQYF
TRBV4-3	TRBJ2-5	CASSRQRSSSQYF
TRBV20-1	TRBJ2-5	CSDPGAGGQETQYF
TRBV2	TRBJ1-1	CASRPQGNTEAFF
TRBV7-9	TRBJ2-4	CASSRVGENIQYF
TRBV12-3/TRBV12-4	TRBJ2-2	CASTRGAGLVLGAGELFF
TRBV9	TRBJ2-2	CASSAAGTGPTGELFF
TRBV5-1	TRBJ2-1	CASSTGRFSGSRDEQFF
TRBV30	TRBJ1-2	CACDPQGTYGYTF
TRBV6-1	TRBJ2-7	CASSESGWYEQYF
TRBV11-2	TRBJ2-1	CASSFPSGRSSSYNEQFF
TRBV7-9	TRBJ2-7	CASSPGDDYEQYF
TRBV11-3	TRBJ2-2	CASSFAGNTGELFF
TRBV18	TRBJ2-5	CASSPPIAGETQYF
TRBV27	TRBJ1-1	CASSSRILGGTEAFF
TRBV27	TRBJ2-5	CASGVAAKIQETQYF
TRBV29-1	TRBJ2-7	CSVKGGLGVVEQYF
TRBV9	TRBJ2-4	CASSPDLAKNIQYF
TRBV4-2	TRBJ2-3	CASGRDLGTDTQYF
TRBV18	TRBJ2-6	CASSPAFPGSGANVLTF
TRBV6-2/TRBV6-3	TRBJ2-1	CASSRPRGQGYNEQFF
TRBV6-5	TRBJ2-7	CASNRGQEQYF
TRBV12-3/TRBV12-4	TRBJ2-1	CASSFSDNEQFF
TRBV29-1	TRBJ2-7	CSVGSPSYEQYF
TRBV14	TRBJ1-1	CASSPRQGKDTEAFF
TRBV5-1	TRBJ2-3	CASSPGTSGGRGDTQYF
TRBV2	TRBJ1-6	CASSWTGDSPLHF
TRBV24-1	TRBJ2-5	CATSDPPEEETQYF
TRBV6-1	TRBJ2-1	CASSGLLAGSYNEQFF
TRBV7-6	TRBJ2-7	CASSLSSGRPPYEQYF
TRBV25-1	TRBJ1-1	CASSENRDTEAFF
TRBV19	TRBJ2-2	CASSTLSTSSNGELFF
TRBV6-1	TRBJ2-7	CASSPLKGTGTYEQYF
TRBV12-3/TRBV12-4	TRBJ2-5	CASTTRGGDDQETQYF
TRBV2	TRBJ2-3	CASSVGQGATDTQYF
TRBV5-5	TRBJ2-1	CASSLAWAELFF